The present T cell receptor (beta chain) was sequenced within a study of blood T cell repertoires in COVID-19. Study processing details: Estimated nucleated cell counts came from reference gene primer amplification. Sequencing used immunoSEQ multiplex PCR; TCRdb keeps in-frame clones, though not all of them. Clone size and V and J calls were adopted from that table, with D and trimming inferred from the DNA. The sample consists of just over 150,000 clones, 65% to 90% of them appearing once. V was shortened by 7 bases and J by 4 bases, with 7 bases between the two germline ends. The CDR3 contains 11 residues. Per germline, CDR1 MNHEY and CDR2 SVGAGI. This clone turned up a few times. Followed over time, Seattle patients had been enrolled while infection was active.

The sequenced sample was peripheral blood. This clonotype was sampled from a woman aged 40 to 50 with COVID-19, enrolled during active disease. V gene TRBV6-5 combines with J gene TRBJ2-5; a weak D match, TRBD1 (5 bases). Here the CDR3 DNA reads TGTGCCAGCATAGGGGCAGAGACCCAGTACTTC. Encoded protein: CASIGAETQYF.